A selection of T cell receptor beta chains follows, all from one sample in a study of Graves' ophthalmopathy and Graves' hyperthyroidism. TCRdb re-called the multiplex PCR reads with MiXCR, one entry per CDR3 protein. The table lists 200,000 to 250,000 distinct CDR3 sequences, about 22% of them singletons. Sequencing input: peripheral blood. Source of these receptors: a woman in her fifties or sixties with Graves' ophthalmopathy. Both conserved end residues are part of each CDR3. A D gene is named only where the DNA matches it firmly. Not all rows give a size; the values are once, few, many and, for expanded clones, a class.

clone_size	cdr3_length	j_call	d_call	v_call	cdr3_aa	cdr3_nt
many	12	TRBJ2-5	NA	TRBV13	CASSLAWETQYF	TGTGCCAGCAGCTTAGCATGGGAGACCCAGTACTTC
few	16	TRBJ2-5	TRBD1	TRBV7-3	CASSLFGGTGEETQYF	TGTGCCAGCAGCTTATTCGGGGGGACAGGGGAAGAGACCCAGTACTTC
NA	14	TRBJ2-5	NA	TRBV6-4	CASSYSTRGETQYF	TGTGCCAGCAGTTACTCGACAAGAGGAGAGACCCAGTACTTC
many	15	TRBJ2-5	NA	TRBV2	CASSDLAAGGETQYF	TGTGCCAGCAGTGACTTGGCGGCTGGGGGGGAGACCCAGTACTTC
many	14	TRBJ1-2	NA	TRBV28	CASIPGGSPYGYTF	TGTGCCAGCATCCCTGGTGGGAGTCCCTATGGCTACACCTTC
many	12	TRBJ1-1	NA	TRBV7-9	CASSLLYTEAFF	TGTGCCAGCAGCTTATTATACACTGAAGCTTTCTTT
many	14	TRBJ1-2	NA	TRBV6-1	CASTQGARTYGYTF	TGTGCCAGCACCCAAGGGGCCAGGACCTATGGCTACACCTTC
NA	12	TRBJ1-1	TRBD1	TRBV29-1	CSVAQGDTEAFF	TGCAGCGTTGCACAGGGGGACACTGAAGCTTTCTTT
NA	15	TRBJ2-5	NA	TRBV6-2/TRBV6-3	CASSHSRLGQETQYF	TGTGCCAGCAGTCACAGTCGACTAGGACAAGAGACCCAGTACTTC
many	17	TRBJ1-5	NA	TRBV28	CASTPSFDKYSNQPQHF	TGTGCCAGCACCCCCTCCTTCGACAAATATAGCAATCAGCCCCAGCATTTT